A selection of T cell receptor beta chains follows, all from one sample in a study of blood T cell repertoires in COVID-19. Sequencing was performed with immunoSEQ multiplex PCR; in TCRdb, only in-frame clones are kept and a portion is missing. The profile covers 60,000 to 75,000 clones, with 85% to 90% appearing a single time and roughly 40% taken by the ten largest. Material for sequencing was peripheral blood. The receptor set was obtained from an elderly woman with active or convalescent COVID-19. Each CDR3 is given with its conserved first and last residue. D genes are given only for firm matches. Clone size is shown for a subset of rows, as once, few, many or a class of expanded clone.

>NA|TRBV7-9|NA|TRBJ1-1
CASRATEEAFF
TGTGCCAGCAGAGCCACAGAGGAAGCTTTCTTT
>NA|TRBV5-4|NA|TRBJ2-5
CASSLTPPRYGGEQETQYF
TGTGCCAGCAGCCTAACCCCCCCCAGATACGGAGGGGAACAAGAGACCCAGTACTTC
>NA|TRBV7-8|NA|TRBJ1-2
CASSTDSNYGYTF
TGTGCCAGCAGCACAGATTCCAACTATGGCTACACCTTC
>TRBD2|TRBV15|NA|TRBJ2-1
CATSRVARGAQYNEQFF
TGTGCCACCAGCAGAGTTGCGCGGGGGGCCCAATACAATGAGCAGTTCTTC
>NA|TRBV28|NA|TRBJ2-1
CASRESVWGLRNNEQFF
TGTGCCAGCAGGGAATCAGTGTGGGGCCTTCGGAACAATGAGCAGTTCTTC
>NA|TRBV5-1|NA|TRBJ2-3
CASSLRRGGASTDTQYF
TGCGCCAGCAGCTTAAGGCGGGGTGGTGCTAGCACAGATACGCAGTATTTT
>TRBD1|TRBV7-2|NA|TRBJ1-5
CASSFLGQGVNQPQHF
TGTGCCAGCAGCTTTTTGGGACAGGGCGTTAATCAGCCCCAGCATTTT
>NA|TRBV11-3|NA|TRBJ2-7
CASSLAPESYEQYF
TGTGCCAGCAGCTTAGCCCCGGAGTCCTACGAGCAGTACTTC
>TRBD1|TRBV5-1|NA|TRBJ2-5
CASSFTGTAGETQYF
TGCGCCAGCAGCTTTACCGGGACAGCAGGGGAGACCCAGTACTTC
>TRBD1|TRBV7-2|NA|TRBJ1-1
CASSSFQTGMNTEAFF
TGTGCCAGCAGCTCCTTCCAGACAGGGATGAACACTGAAGCTTTCTTT
>NA|TRBV28|NA|TRBJ2-7
CASTYWQATGEQYF
TGTGCCAGCACCTACTGGCAGGCCACCGGCGAGCAGTACTTC
>TRBD1|TRBV24-1|NA|TRBJ2-2
CATSAPIGQGRTGELFF
TGTGCCACCAGTGCTCCAATCGGACAGGGTCGGACCGGGGAGCTGTTTTTT
>TRBD1|TRBV5-1|NA|TRBJ2-7
CASSLGRDRANEQYF
TGCGCCAGCAGCTTGGGCCGGGACAGGGCGAACGAGCAGTACTTC
>TRBD1|TRBV7-9|NA|TRBJ2-7
CASSLGAAGQGRREQYF
TGTGCCAGCAGCTTAGGAGCGGCCGGACAGGGCCGTCGCGAGCAGTACTTC
>TRBD1|TRBV12-5|NA|TRBJ2-4
CASGPSRTGGHIQYF
TGTGCTAGTGGCCCCAGTCGGACAGGGGGCCACATTCAGTACTTC
>NA|TRBV3-1/TRBV3-2|NA|TRBJ2-7
CASSQEAQREQYF
TGTGCCAGCAGCCAAGAAGCCCAGCGCGAGCAGTACTTC
>TRBD1|TRBV5-1|NA|TRBJ2-1
CASSPYSGQGSYNEQFF
TGCGCCAGCAGCCCGTACTCTGGACAGGGAAGCTACAATGAGCAGTTCTTC
>TRBD2|TRBV5-1|NA|TRBJ2-3
CASSLLAGGLGGDTQYF
TGCGCCAGCAGCTTGCTAGCGGGGGGGCTAGGCGGAGATACGCAGTATTTT
>TRBD2|TRBV19|NA|TRBJ2-1
CATTITGGYNEQFF
TGTGCCACCACCATAACGGGGGGGTACAATGAGCAGTTCTTC
>NA|TRBV7-9|NA|TRBJ2-7
CASSTSSDNEQYF
TGTGCCAGCAGCACCTCCTCCGACAACGAGCAGTACTTC
>TRBD1|TRBV4-3|NA|TRBJ2-1
CASSPQTGDLYNEQFF
TGCGCCAGCAGCCCTCAAACAGGGGACCTCTACAATGAGCAGTTCTTC
>NA|TRBV27|NA|TRBJ1-4
CASSKTGSGEKLFF
TGTGCCAGCAGTAAGACAGGTTCTGGGGAAAAACTGTTTTTT
>TRBD2|TRBV5-1|once|TRBJ2-3
CASSLDPPGGSTDTQYF
TGCGCCAGCAGCTTGGATCCGCCGGGGGGATCAACAGATACGCAGTATTTT
>NA|TRBV7-8|NA|TRBJ2-4
CASSLAPLAKNIQYF
TGTGCCAGCAGCTTAGCGCCACTAGCCAAAAACATTCAGTACTTC
>TRBD1|TRBV5-1|few|TRBJ1-4
CASSLGQGDGGAEKLFF
TGCGCCAGCAGCTTGGGACAGGGGGACGGGGGGGCAGAAAAACTGTTTTTT
>NA|TRBV7-2|NA|TRBJ1-1
CASSLGNRRTNTEAFF
TGTGCCAGCAGCTTAGGTAACAGGCGAACGAACACTGAAGCTTTCTTT
>NA|TRBV10-3|NA|TRBJ1-1
CAISGSGQNTEAFF
TGTGCCATCAGTGGTTCGGGACAGAACACTGAAGCTTTCTTT
>NA|TRBV19|NA|TRBJ2-7
CATSSLYEQYF
TGTGCCACTTCTAGCCTCTACGAGCAGTACTTC
>TRBD2|TRBV29-1|NA|TRBJ2-5
CSVSGGAGETQYF
TGCAGCGTTAGCGGGGGGGCAGGGGAGACCCAGTACTTC
>NA|TRBV5-3|NA|TRBJ2-4
CARSLVWGWTVSFLAKNIQYF
TGTGCCAGAAGCTTAGTATGGGGGTGGACAGTGTCGTTCCTAGCCAAAAACATTCAGTACTTC
>NA|TRBV5-1|NA|TRBJ1-1
CASTPDSLVEAFF
TGCGCCAGCACCCCGGACAGCTTGGTTGAAGCTTTCTTT
>NA|TRBV7-8|once|TRBJ1-2
CASSLALGWTKGGYTF
TGTGCCAGCAGCTTAGCTCTCGGGTGGACAAAGGGAGGCTACACCTTC
>NA|TRBV4-3|NA|TRBJ2-1
CASSQDLRGNYNEQFF
TGCGCCAGCAGCCAAGATTTGCGGGGTAACTACAATGAGCAGTTCTTC
>NA|TRBV28|NA|TRBJ2-5
CASSLAGSQETQYF
TGTGCCAGCAGTTTAGCGGGGTCCCAAGAGACCCAGTACTTC
>TRBD1|TRBV10-3|NA|TRBJ1-2
CAISKPGTGGGYTF
TGTGCCATCAGCAAGCCCGGGACAGGGGGTGGCTACACCTTC
>NA|TRBV27|once|TRBJ2-1
CATNEGGAGEQFF
TGTGCCACCAACGAGGGGGGGGCTGGTGAGCAGTTCTTC
>TRBD1|TRBV18|NA|TRBJ2-2
CAINPRTGQTGELFF
TGTGCTATCAACCCCAGGACAGGCCAAACCGGGGAGCTGTTTTTT
>NA|TRBV7-2|NA|TRBJ2-7
CASSSLRGYEQYF
TGTGCCAGCAGCTCCCTTCGGGGATACGAGCAGTACTTC
>NA|TRBV4-2|NA|TRBJ2-3
CASSQDRVATQYF
TGTGCCAGCAGCCAAGATCGGGTAGCTACGCAGTATTTT
>TRBD2|TRBV6-5|NA|TRBJ2-7
CASSIIAGGYEQYF
TGTGCCAGCAGCATCATAGCGGGGGGCTACGAGCAGTACTTC